What follows are 17 T cell receptor beta chains derived from one specimen sequenced in a study of T-cell reconstitution after alpha-beta-depleted transplantation in children. Unique molecular identifiers were incorporated during preparation of the TCRbeta library. TCRdb redid the calling of the PCR reads with MiXCR, one entry per CDR3 protein. The sample consists of some 550,000 distinct CDR3 sequences, under 30% of them appearing once. Sequences were derived from PBMCs, mostly from graft donor cells, sampled 360 days after TCRalphabeta/CD19-depleted stem cell transplant. The receptors were sampled from a boy under two years old who had a stem cell transplant for acute myeloid leukemia, so the T cells may come from the graft donor.

This clonotype was seen at least ten times. V and J are TRBV4-3 and TRBJ2-1; no clear D gene. CDR3 length equals 15 residues. The ends were cut back, 0 bases at V and 7 bases at J, with 13 bases in the middle. Germline V gene lookup returns CDR1 LGHNA and CDR2 YSLEER. The CDR3 DNA is TGCGCCAGCAGCCAAGATGTCTCTCTCGTAAATGAGCAGTTCTTC. It specifies CASSQDVSLVNEQFF.

V is TRBV27 and J is TRBJ1-2; D not resolved. Looked up from germline, CDR1 is MNHEY and CDR2 is SMNVEV (reference sequence). V was pared by 0 bases and J by 8 bases, with 7 bases between. The CDR3 is made up of 12 amino acids. This chain's CDR3 is CASSLSGRGYTF. Written as DNA, the CDR3 is TGTGCCAGCAGTTTATCAGGAAGGGGCTACACCTTC.

This clonotype was found many times. V and J are TRBV6-5 and TRBJ1-5, with unresolved D. The V end was cut by 5 bases, the J end by 4 bases, with 12 bases between. The V gene's germline CDR1 is MNHEY and CDR2 SVGAGI. This CDR3 is 14 amino acids long. This CDR3 is CASSTGRRNQPQHF. CDR3 bases: TGTGCCAGCAGTACTGGACGGAGAAATCAGCCCCAGCATTTT.

The V and J genes are TRBV4-1 and TRBJ1-2; 7 positions agree with TRBD1. The germline gives CDR1 MGHRA, CDR2 YSYEKL. V dropped 1 base and J dropped 6; count of bases not matched to a gene: 8. CDR3 size: 15 residues. Here the CDR3 reads CASSQVGTEVNGYTF. The CDR3, as DNA: TGCGCCAGCAGCCAAGTTGGGACAGAAGTGAATGGCTACACCTTC.

This clonotype was seen repeatedly, ten times or more. The chain carries TRBV6-2 or TRBV6-3 and TRBJ1-2; unclear D gene. CDR1 is MNHEY, CDR2 SVGEGT, per germline. The V gene lost 7 bases and the J gene lost 2 bases, with 8 bases spanning the gap. The CDR3 totals 12 residues. CDR3 coding DNA: TGTGCCAGCAACGACGGGAACTATGGCTACACCTTC. It encodes CASNDGNYGYTF.

The rearrangement links TRBV11-2 to TRBJ2-5; TRBD1 matches at 10 bases. The CDR3 totals 16 residues. Trimming took 5 bases from V and 1 from J; bases not matched to a gene: 7. The germline V gene has CDR1 SGHAT and CDR2 FQNNGV. The CDR3 sequence: CASSLRTGGIQETQYF. The CDR3 coding sequence is TGTGCCAGCAGCCTGAGGACAGGGGGAATCCAAGAGACCCAGTACTTC.

This chain uses TRBV10-3 with TRBJ2-3; D is possibly TRBD2 (6 bases). In germline, CDR1 is ENHRY, CDR2 SYGVKD. The V gene lost 2 bases and the J gene lost 6 bases, with 15 bases spanning the gap. This CDR3 is 15 amino acids long. This CDR3 reads CAISEGRGSIDTQYF. DNA for the CDR3: TGTGCCATCAGTGAGGGACGGGGGAGTATCGATACGCAGTATTTT.

This rearrangement joins TRBV5-6 to TRBJ2-1; the match to TRBD1 covers 8 bases. This CDR3 spans 14 amino acids. CDR1 and CDR2 (germline): SGHDT, YYEEEE. Unmatched junction bases numbered 6, after V lost 2 bases and J lost 8 bases. The CDR3 region is CASSFQGAGDEQFF. Here the CDR3 DNA reads TGTGCCAGCAGCTTCCAGGGGGCAGGAGATGAGCAGTTCTTC. Complete variable domain (other parts from reference TRBV5-6 and TRBJ2-1): DAGVTQSPTHLIKTRGQQVTLRCSPKSGHDTVSWYQQALGQGPQFIFQYYEEEERQRGNFPDRFSGHQFPNYSSELNVNALLLGDSALYLCASSFQGAGDEQFFGPGTRLTVL.

This clonotype appeared many times. The chain couples TRBV4-3 to TRBJ2-1; tentatively, D is TRBD1 (5 bases). Deletions cut 4 bases from V and 3 bases from J, with 19 bases between. Germline V CDR1 and CDR2: LGHNA, YSLEER. This CDR3 comprises 17 residues. In DNA form, the CDR3 reads TGCGCCAGCAGCCGACGGACGCAGGGAAAAATCTACAATGAGCAGTTCTTC. It is translated as CASSRRTQGKIYNEQFF.

The V call is TRBV6-1, the J call TRBJ1-3, with TRBD1 identical over 9 bases. There are 16 residues in the CDR3. After removal of 5 bases from V and 2 bases from J, the junction contained 7 bases not matched to a gene. CDR1 is MNHNS and CDR2 is SASEGT in the germline V gene. In DNA form, the CDR3 reads TGTGCCAGCAGTCAGCTTACAGGGGGCCCTGGAAACACCATATATTTT. It is translated as CASSQLTGGPGNTIYF.

The genes are TRBV5-1 and TRBJ2-1; D uncertain. Trimming stripped 1 base from V and 9 bases from J, with 14 bases between. This CDR3 is 14 amino acids long. From germline, CDR1 is SGHRS and CDR2 YFSETQ. The CDR3 protein is CASSLNLLGPEQFF. The CDR3 DNA follows: TGCGCCAGCAGCTTGAACCTCTTAGGGCCTGAGCAGTTCTTC.

This clonotype has a count of ten or more. J is TRBJ2-5 and V is TRBV20-1, with 8 bases that match TRBD1. Germline V CDR1 and CDR2: DFQATT, SNEGSKA (reference sequence). The CDR3 contains 15 residues. J gave up 5 bases and V 1 base, and 9 bases lay outside the gene matches. The CDR3 bases are TGCAGTGCTAGAGGGTTCCAGGGGGCTGAGGAGACCCAGTACTTC. It is translated as CSARGFQGAEETQYF.

This clonotype was recorded many times. The V gene is TRBV5-1, the J gene TRBJ2-7; tentative D call: TRBD1 (5 bases). The CDR3 consists of 14 residues. Between the trimmed V and J ends, which lost 4 bases and 2 bases, there was a span of 13 bases. The germline CDR1 and CDR2 sequences are SGHRS and YFSETQ. CDR3 sequence reads: CASSTRASTYEQYF. In nucleotides, the CDR3 is TGCGCCAGCAGCACCAGGGCCTCTACCTACGAGCAGTACTTC.

The CDR3 spells CASSLAGQGVGQPQHF. In nucleotides, the CDR3 is TGTGCCAGCAGTTTAGCAGGACAGGGGGTCGGCCAGCCCCAGCATTTT. The J gene is TRBJ1-5, the V gene TRBV12-3 or TRBV12-4; TRBD1 matches at 10 bases. This CDR3 spans 16 amino acids. V shed 0 bases and J 7 bases; nucleotides not matched to a gene: 6.

Ten or more counts support this clonotype. The V gene is TRBV11-2, the J gene TRBJ2-4, with a weak D call TRBD2 (5 bases). Trimming stripped 2 bases from V and 9 bases from J, with 14 bases between. Germline V gene sequence: CDR1 SGHAT, CDR2 FQNNGV. The CDR3 consists of 14 residues. The CDR3 region is CASSLKRAEGIQYF. CDR3 sequence (DNA): TGTGCCAGCAGCTTAAAAAGGGCCGAGGGCATTCAGTACTTC.

The rearrangement joins TRBV20-1 to TRBJ2-3; possibly TRBD2 for D (6 bases). Germline CDR1 is DFQATT and CDR2 is SNEGSKA (reference sequence). The CDR3 is 17 amino acids. Trimming left V 0 bases short and J 5 bases short, with 21 bases between. This CDR3 is CSARDSRGSYPGDTQYF. In nucleotides, the CDR3 is TGCAGTGCTAGAGATAGTCGGGGGTCCTATCCAGGAGATACGCAGTATTTT.

The gene calls are TRBV7-9 and TRBJ2-5, with a weak D call TRBD1 (5 bases). V shed 7 bases and J shed 1 base, with 13 bases lying between them. CDR3 size: 14 residues. Germline lookup yields CDR1 SEHNR and CDR2 FQNEAQ (reference sequence). The CDR3 loop is CASNPPDSQETQYF. The CDR3 coding sequence is TGTGCCAGCAATCCCCCCGACAGCCAAGAGACCCAGTACTTC.